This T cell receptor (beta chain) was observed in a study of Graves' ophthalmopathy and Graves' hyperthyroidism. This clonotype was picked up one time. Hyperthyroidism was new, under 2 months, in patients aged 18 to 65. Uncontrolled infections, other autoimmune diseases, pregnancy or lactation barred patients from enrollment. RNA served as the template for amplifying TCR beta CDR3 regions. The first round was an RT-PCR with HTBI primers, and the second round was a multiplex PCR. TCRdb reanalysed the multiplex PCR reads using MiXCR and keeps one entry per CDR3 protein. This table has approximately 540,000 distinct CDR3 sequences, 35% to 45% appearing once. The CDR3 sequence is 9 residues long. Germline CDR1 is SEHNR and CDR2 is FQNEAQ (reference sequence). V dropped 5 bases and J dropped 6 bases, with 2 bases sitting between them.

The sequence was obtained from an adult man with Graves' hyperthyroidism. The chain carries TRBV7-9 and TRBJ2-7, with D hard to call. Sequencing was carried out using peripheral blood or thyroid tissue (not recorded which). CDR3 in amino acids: CASSIEQYF. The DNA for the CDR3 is TGTGCCAGCAGCATCGAGCAGTACTTC.